This T cell receptor (beta chain) was captured in a study of blood T cell repertoires in COVID-19. Whole-study context: From the United States, Italy and Spain came samples of acute and convalescent COVID-19. Sources were T cells, B-cell-depleted T cells, or PBMCs; the material itself was cDNA or gDNA.

From germline, CDR1 is MDHEN and CDR2 SYDVKM. Germline trimming cut 8 bases from V and 0 bases from J; bases unmatched to any gene: 9. CDR3 length: 15 amino acids. Enrolled during active infection, Seattle patients were then followed longitudinally. Authors' analysis steps: For nucleated cells, counts were estimated from reference gene primer amplification. TCRdb keeps only in-frame clones here, not all; method: immunoSEQ multiplex PCR. V, J and clone size reflect that table, while D and trimming were determined from the DNA. The sample lists over 150,000 clones, 70% to 85% occurring once. The gene calls are TRBV28 and TRBJ1-1, with 7 bases aligning to TRBD1. This TCR derives from a man in his fifties or sixties with COVID-19, enrolled during active disease. Sample: peripheral blood. For the CDR3, the DNA is TGTGCCAGCCCACCGGGACAGACCTTGAACACTGAAGCTTTCTTT. This codes for CASPPGQTLNTEAFF.